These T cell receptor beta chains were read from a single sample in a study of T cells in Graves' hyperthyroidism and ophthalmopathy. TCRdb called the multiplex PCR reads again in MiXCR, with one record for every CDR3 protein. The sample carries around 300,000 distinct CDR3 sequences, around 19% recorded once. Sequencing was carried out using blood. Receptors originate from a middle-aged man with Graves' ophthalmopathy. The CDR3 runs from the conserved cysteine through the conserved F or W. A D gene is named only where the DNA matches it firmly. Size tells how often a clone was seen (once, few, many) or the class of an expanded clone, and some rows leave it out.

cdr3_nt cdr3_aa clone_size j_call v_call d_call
TGTGCCAGCAGTTTATTTGGGAATGAGCAGTTCTTC CASSLFGNEQFF many TRBJ2-1 TRBV28 -
TGTGCCGCGAAGGGGACAGGGGGTCAGCCCCAGCATTTT CAAKGTGGQPQHF many TRBJ1-5 TRBV6-1 TRBD1
TGTGCTAGTCCGGACCCGGGACTAGCGGGTTCCTACAATGAGCAGTTCTTC CASPDPGLAGSYNEQFF - TRBJ2-1 TRBV7-7 TRBD2
TGCGCCAGCAGTTGGTTGGGGGACAGATCCTACGAGCAGTACTTC CASSWLGDRSYEQYF - TRBJ2-7 TRBV5-1 TRBD1
TGTGCCATCATGGCGCAGGGTGCCTACGAGCAGTACTTC CAIMAQGAYEQYF - TRBJ2-7 TRBV10-3 -
TGTGCCAGCAGCTTCGGGACAGGGCCAAATGGCTACACCTTC CASSFGTGPNGYTF - TRBJ1-2 TRBV5-5 TRBD1
TGTGCCAGCAGCTTAGTCTCTAGCGGGAGTTACACCGGGGAGCTGTTTTTT CASSLVSSGSYTGELFF few TRBJ2-2 TRBV7-8 TRBD2
TGTGCCAGTAGCCCCTCCGGGGGGATTGTGGATACGCAGTATTTT CASSPSGGIVDTQYF - TRBJ2-3 TRBV19 TRBD2
TGTGCCAGCAGTGCGGGACTAGCGGGGAGGTACGAGCAGTACTTC CASSAGLAGRYEQYF - TRBJ2-7 TRBV27 TRBD2
TGTGCCAGCAGCTCCCCCAGCGGACCCACAGATACGCAGTATTTT CASSSPSGPTDTQYF many TRBJ2-3 TRBV28 -